The clone carrying this T cell receptor (beta chain) came up many times. This record comes from a study of Graves' ophthalmopathy and Graves' hyperthyroidism. For repertoire sequencing, the TCR beta CDR3 regions were amplified from RNA transcripts. Second-round multiplex PCR came after a first-round RT-PCR that employed HTBI primers. MiXCR, run by TCRdb on the multiplex PCR reads, gives a single entry per CDR3 protein. The sample has about 210,000 distinct CDR3 sequences; roughly 27% are singletons. CDR1 MDHEN and CDR2 SYDVKM come from the germline V gene. The CDR3 totals 16 residues. The J segment lost 2 bases and the V segment lost 5 bases, leaving 11 bases of the junction unmatched. The starting material, roughly 9.4 ml of fresh peripheral blood, provided the PBMCs.

The source of this sequence is a man in his fifties with Graves' ophthalmopathy. The chain joins TRBV28 to TRBJ2-5; 7 bases align to TRBD1. Specimen: peripheral blood. This CDR3 reads CASSPGQWILQETQYF. In DNA form, the CDR3 reads TGTGCCAGCAGTCCGGGACAGTGGATTCTTCAAGAGACCCAGTACTTC. The complete variable domain, with remaining parts taken from reference TRBV28 and TRBJ2-5, reads DVKVTQSSRYLVKRTGEKVFLECVQDMDHENMFWYRQDPGLGLRLIYFSYDVKMKEKGDIPEGYSVSREKKERFSLILESASTNQTSMYLCASSPGQWILQETQYFGPGTRLLVL.